This T cell receptor (beta chain) was sequenced in a study of T cells after yellow fever vaccination (dated by TCRdb to between 2019 and 2020). A note on the overall study: The SMART-Seq v4 Ultra Low Input RNA kit was used to prepare libraries from fractions with low cell numbers. To track T-cell clones before and after primary and booster YFV17D yellow fever vaccination, bulk TCR alpha and beta repertoires were sequenced longitudinally. Two healthy male donors, one aged 18 to 29 and one aged 30 to 40 years, made up the cohort. Blood was collected at multiple timepoints before and after primary and secondary immunization, and bulk PBMC replicates and cell subsets were isolated.

TCR cDNA was synthesized by 5'RACE template switching, which introduced a universal primer site and unique molecular identifiers. Priming for cDNA synthesis came from both the TCR alpha and TCR beta constant segments. Two PCR steps were used to amplify libraries, with sample barcodes and sequencing adapters being added in the second step. Libraries were sequenced on Illumina HiSeq 2500 (2x100 bp) or NovaSeq (2x150 bp). The study's own analysis went as follows. MIGEC was used to demultiplex reads and collapse the reads into UMI consensus sequences, and MiXCR was used for V(D)J alignment. Using edgeR on replicate PBMC samples, clonotypes were called vaccine-responding if FDR was below 0.01 and the log2 fold change was above 5 up to day 15. Each bulk clonotype was labeled CD4 or CD8 based on which sequenced repertoire, CD4 or CD8, contained the clonotype at higher abundance. TCRdb reprocessing: public reads trimmed at Q25 with fastp, clones called with MiXCR, in-frame beta chains kept. CDR3 protein duplicates are merged, each entry listing the most common genes and DNA. The V and J calls come from TCRdb's annotation, not from the publication. Within this sample are around 72,000 distinct CDR3 sequences, with about 7.3% of them counted one time only. The ten largest clones add up to about 27% of the sample.

General conclusions and limits of the study: FACS-sorted repertoires could contain abundant contaminating clonotypes from the bulk population, so computational filtering was required. The study included only a couple of donors, which limits how far the findings can be generalized. A small fraction of clonotypes showed up in both the CD4 and CD8 compartments, probably as a result of convergent recombination. The secondary T-cell response was weaker than the primary response but faster, peaking on day 5 instead of day 15. Most clones expanded after primary vaccination (almost 98% of CD4 and 80% to 90% of CD8) were re-detected after the booster, suggesting that broad memory maintenance occurred.

Inclusive of the bounding cysteine and phenylalanine, the CDR3 is 13 residues long. The read is trimmed to its CDR3 DNA, 39 bases read in frame from base 1. V gives up 1 base and J gives up 2 bases, and the segment between their germline ends measures 4 bases. CDR1 and CDR2, per the germline V gene, are MNHEY and SVGEGT. This clonotype showed up many times. Its antigen has not been determined. Per-base quality was not reported, and no clone a single base away is much larger than it. Taken with the paper, the label for treatment or condition translates to: live attenuated yellow fever vaccine strain. PBMCs were isolated from peripheral blood using a standard Ficoll-Paque protocol. Dynabeads CD4 and CD8 positive selection kits were used to isolate CD4 and CD8 T-cell fractions. TriZol was used to extract RNA from bulk PBMCs, CD4 and CD8 fractions, and dextramer-positive and dextramer-negative fractions.

The sequences come from CD8+ T cells sorted from PBMCs, collected more than 8 days after the first yellow fever vaccination. This clonotype was sampled from a man aged 18 to 30 who received the YFV17D yellow fever vaccine. The chain is made from TRBV6-2 or TRBV6-3 and TRBJ2-3, with no confidently assigned D gene. The CDR3 reads CASSYWYTDTQYF. The DNA is TGTGCCAGCAGTTACTGGTACACAGATACGCAGTATTTT.